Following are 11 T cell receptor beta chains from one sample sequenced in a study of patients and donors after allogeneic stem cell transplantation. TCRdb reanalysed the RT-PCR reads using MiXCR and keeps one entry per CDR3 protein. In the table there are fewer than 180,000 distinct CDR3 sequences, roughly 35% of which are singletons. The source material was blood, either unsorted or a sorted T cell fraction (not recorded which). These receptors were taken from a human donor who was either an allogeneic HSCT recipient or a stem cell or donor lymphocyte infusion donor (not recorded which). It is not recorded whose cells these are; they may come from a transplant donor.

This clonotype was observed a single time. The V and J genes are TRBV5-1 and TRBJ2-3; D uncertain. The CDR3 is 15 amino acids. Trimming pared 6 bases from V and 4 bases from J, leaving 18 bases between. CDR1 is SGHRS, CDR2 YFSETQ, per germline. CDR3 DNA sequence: TGCGCCAGCACCCCCGAAGGGTATTTGGCAGATACGCAGTATTTT. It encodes CASTPEGYLADTQYF.

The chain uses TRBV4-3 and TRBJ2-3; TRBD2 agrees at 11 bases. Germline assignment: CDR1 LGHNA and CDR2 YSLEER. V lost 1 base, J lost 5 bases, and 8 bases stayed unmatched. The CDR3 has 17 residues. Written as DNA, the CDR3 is TGCGCCAGCAGCCAAGGGGCAGTAGCGGGGGGGCGAGATACGCAGTATTTT. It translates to CASSQGAVAGGRDTQYF.

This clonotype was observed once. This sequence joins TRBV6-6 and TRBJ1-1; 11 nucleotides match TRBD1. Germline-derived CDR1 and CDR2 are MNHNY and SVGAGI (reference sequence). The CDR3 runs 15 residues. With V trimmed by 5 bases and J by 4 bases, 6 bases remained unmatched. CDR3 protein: CASSPWTGGVTEAFF. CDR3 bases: TGTGCCAGCAGTCCTTGGACAGGGGGCGTCACTGAAGCTTTCTTT.

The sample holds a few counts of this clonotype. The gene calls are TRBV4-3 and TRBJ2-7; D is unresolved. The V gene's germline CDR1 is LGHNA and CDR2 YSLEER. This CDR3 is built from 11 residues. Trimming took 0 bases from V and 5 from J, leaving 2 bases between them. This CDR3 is CASSQDDEQYF. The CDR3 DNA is TGCGCCAGCAGCCAAGATGACGAGCAGTACTTC.

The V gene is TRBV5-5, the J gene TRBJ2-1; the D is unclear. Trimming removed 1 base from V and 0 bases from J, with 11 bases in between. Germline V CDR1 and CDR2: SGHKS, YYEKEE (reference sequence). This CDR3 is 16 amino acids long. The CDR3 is CASSLIVTSSYNEQFF. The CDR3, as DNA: TGTGCCAGCAGCTTGATTGTCACCAGCTCCTACAATGAGCAGTTCTTC.

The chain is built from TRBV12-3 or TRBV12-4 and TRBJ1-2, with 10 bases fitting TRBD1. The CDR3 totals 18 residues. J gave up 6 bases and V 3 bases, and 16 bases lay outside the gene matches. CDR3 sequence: CASSFPPIPMTGGDGYTF. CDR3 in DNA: TGTGCCAGCAGTTTTCCCCCAATTCCCATGACAGGGGGCGATGGCTACACCTTC.

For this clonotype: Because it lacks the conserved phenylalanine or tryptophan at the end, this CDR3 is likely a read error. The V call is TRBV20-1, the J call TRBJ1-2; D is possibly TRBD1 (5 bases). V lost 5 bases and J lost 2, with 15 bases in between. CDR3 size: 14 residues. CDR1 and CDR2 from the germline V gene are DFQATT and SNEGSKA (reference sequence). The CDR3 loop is CSAPGPGQNYGYTI. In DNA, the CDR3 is TGCAGTGCTCCGGGACCGGGGCAAAACTATGGCTACACCATC.

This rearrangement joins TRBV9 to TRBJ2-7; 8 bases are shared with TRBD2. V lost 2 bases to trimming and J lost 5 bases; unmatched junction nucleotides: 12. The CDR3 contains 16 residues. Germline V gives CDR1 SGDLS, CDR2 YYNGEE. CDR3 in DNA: TGTGCCAGCAGCGTGGTCCCGGGACTAGAGTCCAACGAGCAGTACTTC. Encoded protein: CASSVVPGLESNEQYF.

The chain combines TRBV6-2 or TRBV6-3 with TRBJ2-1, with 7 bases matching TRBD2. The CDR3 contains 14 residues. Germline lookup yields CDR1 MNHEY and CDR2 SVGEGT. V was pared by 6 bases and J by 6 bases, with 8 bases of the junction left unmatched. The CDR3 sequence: CASRPTWTSNEQFF. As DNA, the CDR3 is TGTGCCAGCAGACCCACCTGGACTAGCAATGAGCAGTTCTTC.

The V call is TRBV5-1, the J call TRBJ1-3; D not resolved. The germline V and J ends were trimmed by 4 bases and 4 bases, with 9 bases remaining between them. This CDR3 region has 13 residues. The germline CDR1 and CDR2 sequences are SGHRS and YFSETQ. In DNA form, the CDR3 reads TGCGCCAGCAGCGAGACTACCGGAAACACCATATATTTT. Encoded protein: CASSETTGNTIYF.

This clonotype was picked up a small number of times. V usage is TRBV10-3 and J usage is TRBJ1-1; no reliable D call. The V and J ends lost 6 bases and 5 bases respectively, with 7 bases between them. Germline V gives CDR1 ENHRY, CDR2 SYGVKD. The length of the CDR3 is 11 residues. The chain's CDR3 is CAIRTGTEAFF. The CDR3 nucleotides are TGTGCCATCAGAACGGGGACTGAAGCTTTCTTT.